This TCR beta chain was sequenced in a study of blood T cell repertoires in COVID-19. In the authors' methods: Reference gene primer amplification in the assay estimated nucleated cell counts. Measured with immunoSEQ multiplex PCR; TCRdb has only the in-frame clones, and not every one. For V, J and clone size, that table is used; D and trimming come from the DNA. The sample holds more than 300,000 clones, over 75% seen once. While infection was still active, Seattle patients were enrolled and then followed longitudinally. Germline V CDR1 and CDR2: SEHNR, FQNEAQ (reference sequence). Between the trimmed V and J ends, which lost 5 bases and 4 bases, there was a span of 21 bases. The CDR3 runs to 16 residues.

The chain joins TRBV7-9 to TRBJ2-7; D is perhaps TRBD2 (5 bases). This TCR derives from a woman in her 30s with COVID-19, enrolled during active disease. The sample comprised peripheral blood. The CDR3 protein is CASSAGRSLLGYEQYF. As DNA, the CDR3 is TGTGCCAGCAGCGCGGGCCGGTCCCTACTTGGGTACGAGCAGTACTTC.